This T cell receptor (beta chain) was sequenced in a study of control samples from healthy donors and cancer patients. Germline lookup yields CDR1 MGHRA and CDR2 YSYEKL. The J segment lost 1 base and the V segment lost 4 bases, leaving 2 bases of the junction unmatched. The CDR3 extends over 15 amino acids. Clones were sequenced by immunoSEQ multiplex PCR, and TCRdb holds only the in-frame ones, with some missing. Counted here are approximately 100,000 clones, about nine tenths occurring once; the ten biggest clones make up over 3%. The chain joins TRBV4-1 to TRBJ2-3; 10 nucleotides align to TRBD1. The sequencing sample was made of blood. The TCR originated in a woman between 18 and 30 years old in good health. CDR3 loop: CASSRTGGGTDTQYF. CDR3 coding DNA: TGCGCCAGCAGCCGGACAGGGGGGGGCACAGATACGCAGTATTTT.